This T cell receptor (beta chain) was obtained from a study of post-analysis software for immune sequencing data. Overall study: There were relapsing-remitting, secondary progressive and progressive-relapsing multiple sclerosis among the disease courses included.

Findings and caveats of the study: There were five TRBV segments more frequent in patients than controls, and TRBV5-6, TRBV5-1 and TRBV20-1 were among them.

This clonotype was counted between two and nine times. Its antigen is currently unknown. The V end was cut by 8 bases, the J end by 1 base, with 7 bases between. Germline values: CDR1 SGHAT, CDR2 FQNNGV. The CDR3 consists of 12 residues. Researchers reported that TCR beta cDNA libraries carried unique molecular identifiers. The yield from about 1 to 10 million T cells was roughly 0.5 million cDNA molecules in total. TCRdb analysed the PCR reads with MiXCR anew, one entry per CDR3 protein. The sample has hundreds of thousands of distinct CDR3 sequences, 25% to 30% seen once. What was sequenced was blood. The rearrangement joins TRBV11-2 to TRBJ2-3; D might be TRBD2 (6 bases). This sequence originates from a girl aged 5-17 years with multiple sclerosis. Written as DNA, the CDR3 is TGTGCCAGCGAGCGGGGCACAGATACGCAGTATTTT. Protein product: CASERGTDTQYF.